These 15 T cell receptor beta chains came from one sample sequenced in a study of blood T cells in healthy people across ages. PCR was performed a second time for about 7 to 12 cycles using a sample-barcoded 5' primer and a J-beta primer mix. Each CDR3 protein is one row after TCRdb ran MiXCR on the 5' RACE reads. The repertoire holds some 560,000 distinct CDR3 sequences, around a quarter seen once, with roughly 3.5% in the top ten. The data were also submitted as part of a second study, on T cells of mothers and their children.

Sequencing input: blood. Every receptor here comes from a boy aged 2 to 9 in good health.

The chain recombines TRBV5-6 with TRBJ2-5; D remains unclear. Deletions cut 1 base from V and 6 bases from J, with 13 bases between. Germline V gene data show CDR1 as SGHDT and CDR2 as YYEEEE. This CDR3 region has 14 residues. The CDR3 DNA reads TGTGCCAGCAGCTTGCCGGGCCGGCCAAAGACCCAGTACTTC. This encodes CASSLPGRPKTQYF.

The V and J genes are TRBV20-1 and TRBJ1-1, with D possibly TRBD1 on 6 matching bases. The CDR3 length is 15 residues. Between the trimmed V and J ends, which lost 7 bases and 5 bases, there was a span of 23 bases. Germline CDR1 is DFQATT and CDR2 is SNEGSKA (reference sequence). Written as DNA, the CDR3 is TGCAGTGGAGGTGGGTTGGCAGGGGAAGTAACTGAAGCTTTCTTT. Amino acid sequence: CSGGGLAGEVTEAFF.

This clonotype was recorded a few times. The chain's CDR3 is CASTSGTANYGYTF. CDR3 DNA sequence: TGTGCCAGCACCTCCGGGACGGCTAACTATGGCTACACCTTC. The chain has TRBV27 and TRBJ1-2; possible D gene TRBD1, 5 bases. There are 14 residues in the CDR3. Per germline, CDR1 MNHEY and CDR2 SMNVEV (reference sequence). Trimming cost V 7 bases and J 0 bases, with 12 bases left between them.

The V gene is TRBV7-9, the J gene TRBJ2-5; 8 nucleotides agree with TRBD1. Germline lookup yields CDR1 SEHNR and CDR2 FQNEAQ (reference sequence). The CDR3 contains 14 residues. The V and J ends lost 5 bases and 4 bases, in that order; junction bases with no gene match: 6. The CDR3 protein is CASSPWTGPETQYF. CDR3 nucleotides: TGTGCCAGCAGCCCCTGGACAGGGCCAGAGACCCAGTACTTC. Filled out from reference TRBV7-9 and TRBJ2-5, the complete variable domain reads DTGVSQNPRHKITKRGQNVTFRCDPISEHNRLYWYRQTLGQGPEFLTYFQNEAQLEKSRLLSDRFSAERPKGSFSTLEIQRTEQGDSAMYLCASSPWTGPETQYFGPGTRLLVL.

This clonotype was seen ten or more times. The chain carries TRBV10-3 and TRBJ1-5; D may be TRBD1 (5 bases). This CDR3 comprises 15 residues. Germline lookup yields CDR1 ENHRY and CDR2 SYGVKD. V dropped 6 bases and J dropped 3 bases, with 15 bases sitting between them. As DNA, the CDR3 is TGTGCCATCAGGGAGGTAGAGGGACCCAATCAGCCCCAGCATTTT. This sequence encodes CAIREVEGPNQPQHF.

This clonotype was recorded a few times. The chain joins TRBV20-1 to TRBJ2-4; the D gene is possibly TRBD2 (5 bases). The germline V and J ends were trimmed by 3 bases and 9 bases, with 12 bases remaining between them. The CDR3 runs to 12 residues. CDR1 is DFQATT, CDR2 SNEGSKA, per germline (reference sequence). Written as DNA, the CDR3 is TGCAGTGCTAGGCAGCGGCTCGGCATTCAGTACTTC. Its protein product is CSARQRLGIQYF.

The chain has TRBV20-1 and TRBJ2-3; 13 bases fit TRBD2. The CDR3 is 15 amino acids. V dropped 6 bases and J dropped 2; count of bases not matched to a gene: 5. CDR1 and CDR2 (germline): DFQATT, SNEGSKA (reference sequence). The CDR3 region is CSALLAGGDTDTQYF. The CDR3 nucleotides are TGCAGTGCGCTACTAGCGGGAGGGGACACAGATACGCAGTATTTT.

This rearrangement joins TRBV7-2 to TRBJ1-2; 10 bases agree with TRBD1. This CDR3 is built from 15 residues. Germline V gives CDR1 SGHTA, CDR2 FQGNSA. V lost 3 bases and J lost 3; bases outside the gene matches: 4. CDR3 region: CASSFDRGLYYGYTF. In DNA form, the CDR3 reads TGTGCCAGCAGCTTCGACAGGGGGCTGTACTATGGCTACACCTTC.

The DNA for the CDR3 is TGTGCCAGCAGAATGTTGTCTAGCGGGGCTTACAATGAGCAGTTCTTC. This translates into CASRMLSSGAYNEQFF. V and J are TRBV6-1 and TRBJ2-1; 9 nucleotides line up with TRBD2. The germline CDR1 and CDR2 sequences are MNHNS and SASEGT. This CDR3 contains 16 residues. Trimming at V came to 6 bases and at J to 4 bases, leaving 10 bases not matched to a gene.

The chain links TRBV2 to TRBJ1-5; 10 positions match TRBD1. Looked up from germline, CDR1 is SNHLY and CDR2 is FYNNEI. V lost 4 bases, J lost 6 bases, and 0 bases stayed unmatched. The CDR3 covers 13 residues. The CDR3 region is CASSGQGAQPQHF. CDR3 nucleotide sequence: TGTGCCAGCAGTGGACAGGGGGCTCAGCCCCAGCATTTT.

This sequence joins TRBV3-1 and TRBJ1-2; TRBD1 aligns across 7 bases. The V gene end was trimmed by 6 bases and the J gene end by 11 bases; junction bases not matched to a gene: 15. The CDR3 is 14 amino acids. CDR1 is LGHDT, CDR2 YNNKEL, per germline (reference sequence). This CDR3 reads CASSQTGTESWYTF. CDR3 in DNA: TGTGCCAGCAGTCAGACCGGGACAGAAAGTTGGTACACCTTC.

This chain joins TRBV6-6 and TRBJ1-1, with D maybe TRBD1 (6 bases). The germline CDR1 and CDR2 sequences are MNHNY and SVGAGI (reference sequence). There are 17 residues in the CDR3. V gave up 5 bases and J gave up 2 bases, with 21 bases separating them. CDR3 sequence: CASSPLHPGHKNTEAFF. The CDR3 DNA sequence: TGTGCCAGCAGTCCCCTTCACCCGGGACATAAAAACACTGAAGCTTTCTTT.

The table lists this clonotype with a few counts. This chain uses TRBV3-1 with TRBJ1-2; TRBD1 matches at 7 bases. Germline-derived CDR1 and CDR2 are LGHDT and YNNKEL (reference sequence). With V trimmed by 3 bases and J by 8 bases, 9 bases remained unmatched. The length of the CDR3 is 14 residues. CDR3 loop: CASSHRDRVGGYTF. CDR3 in DNA: TGTGCCAGCAGCCACCGCGACAGGGTGGGGGGCTACACCTTC.

The rearrangement links TRBV10-1 to TRBJ2-1; weak D call: TRBD1 (6 bases). V was pared by 6 bases and J by 8 bases, with 8 bases between. CDR3 length: 11 residues. In germline, CDR1 is WNHNN, CDR2 SYGVQD (reference sequence). The CDR3 bases are TGCGCCAGCAGCAACAGGGATGAGCAGTTCTTC. Protein product: CASSNRDEQFF.

The chain links TRBV12-3 or TRBV12-4 to TRBJ2-1; D might be TRBD1 or TRBD2, each matching 6 bases. The CDR3 spans 15 residues. V was cut by 4 bases and J by 8 bases, with 18 bases left in between. CDR3 sequence reads: CASSYQTYGGHEQFF. The CDR3 DNA reads as TGTGCCAGCAGTTACCAGACGTACGGGGGCCATGAGCAGTTCTTC.